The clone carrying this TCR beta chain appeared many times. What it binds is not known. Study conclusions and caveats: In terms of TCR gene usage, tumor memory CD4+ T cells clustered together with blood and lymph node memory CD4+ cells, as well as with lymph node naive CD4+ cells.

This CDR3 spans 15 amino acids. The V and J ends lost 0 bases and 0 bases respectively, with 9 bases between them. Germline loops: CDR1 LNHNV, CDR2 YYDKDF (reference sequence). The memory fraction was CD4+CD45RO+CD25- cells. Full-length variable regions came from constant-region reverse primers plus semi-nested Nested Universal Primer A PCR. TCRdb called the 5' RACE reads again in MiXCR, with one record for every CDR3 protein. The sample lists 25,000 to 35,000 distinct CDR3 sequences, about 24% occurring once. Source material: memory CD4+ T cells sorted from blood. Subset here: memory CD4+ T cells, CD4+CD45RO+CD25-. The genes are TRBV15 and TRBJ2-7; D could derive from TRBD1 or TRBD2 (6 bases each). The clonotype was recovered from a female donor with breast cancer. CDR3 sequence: CATSRERGASYEQYF. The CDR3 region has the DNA TGTGCCACCAGCAGAGAAAGGGGGGCCTCCTACGAGCAGTACTTC.